The clone carrying this T cell receptor (beta chain) was detected a few times. Its antigen remains unidentified. The data are from a study of T cell repertoires in cytomegalovirus infection. The V segment lost 6 bases and the J segment 8 bases; nucleotides outside the gene matches: 13. The CDR3 extends over 17 amino acids. Germline CDR1 and CDR2: SGHTA and FQGNSA. Study-level results: Predominance within the ex vivo response was attributable to HLA-C-restricted CMV-specific TCR beta clonotypes. Cumulative public TCR beta family frequency identified carriers of CMV plus the relevant HLA.

TCRdb redid the calling of the reads with MiXCR, one entry per CDR3 protein. The sample yields hundreds of thousands of distinct CDR3 sequences, 30% to 40% seen once. Material: cultured PBMCs, obtained from culture after CMV antigen stimulation. V gene TRBV7-2 combines with J gene TRBJ2-1; TRBD2 matches at 13 bases. This receptor was taken from a human donor in good health (CMV status not recorded). Some clones in this sample may be carry-over from other donors' samples. This chain's CDR3 is CASRTSPTSGRADEQFF. CDR3 sequence (DNA): TGTGCCAGCAGAACTAGCCCTACTAGCGGGAGGGCTGATGAGCAGTTCTTC.